The 2 T cell receptor beta chains below all came from one sample that was sequenced in a study of CD8+CD57+ T cells in acquired aplastic anemia. For CDR3 and TCR beta VDJ profiling, genomic DNA was the template used. Each CDR3 protein gets one entry after TCRdb re-called the reads with MiXCR. Of some 180,000 distinct CDR3 sequences in the sample, roughly 60% are singletons; the top ten hold 42%. Patients chosen for sequencing had CD8+CD57+ cells that had expanded, as shown by flow cytometry. Sequenced material: sorted CD4+, CD8+, or CD8+CD57+ T cells (not recorded which) from PBMCs. Every receptor here comes from a human donor with aplastic anemia.

This rearrangement joins TRBV20-1 to TRBJ2-1, with D tentatively TRBD2 (5 bases). Per the germline V gene, CDR1 is DFQATT and CDR2 is SNEGSKA (reference sequence). The CDR3 sequence is 16 residues long. The ends were cut back, 1 base at V and 5 bases at J, with 18 bases in the middle. The chain's CDR3 is CSARANFLTGNNEQFF. As DNA, the CDR3 is TGCAGTGCTAGAGCTAACTTTCTTACGGGAAACAATGAGCAGTTCTTC.

The J gene is TRBJ2-2, the V gene TRBV19; D gene unclear. CDR3 size: 13 residues. CDR1 and CDR2 (germline): LNHDA, SQIVND (reference sequence). Trimming left V 6 bases short and J 4 bases short, with 9 bases between. The CDR3 nucleotides are TGTGCCAGTAGCCGGACCTTCACCGGGGAGCTGTTTTTT. This codes for CASSRTFTGELFF.